One and the same sample provided the 24 T cell receptor beta chains below, sequenced in a study of beta chain features in type 1 diabetes. Study-wide findings and caveats: Type 1 diabetes patients had moderately but significantly shorter TCRB CDR3s in all four CD4+ subsets.

The whole isolated RNA underwent reverse transcription, so sequencing captured expressed TCRB transcripts. Libraries were prepared by immunoSEQ multiplex PCR; TCRdb keeps only in-frame clonotypes and omits some of them. The sample holds hundreds of thousands of clones, roughly 13% seen once. No antigen has been identified for these receptors. The sequenced sample consisted of naive CD4+ T cells from blood. These receptors originate from a man aged 18 to 30 with type 1 diabetes.

This clone turned up a few times. The genes are TRBV28 and TRBJ1-6; TRBD1 aligns across 7 bases. CDR3 size: 15 residues. V shed 6 bases, J shed 8 bases, and the junction held 10 bases outside the gene matches. Germline values: CDR1 MDHEN, CDR2 SYDVKM. CDR3 region: CASRPPDRFYSPLHF. The CDR3 DNA is TGTGCCAGCAGACCCCCGGACAGGTTTTATTCACCCCTCCACTTT.

This clone was recorded a few times. The genes are TRBV10-3 and TRBJ2-5; TRBD2 aligns across 12 bases. The CDR3 contains 15 residues. Trimming took 6 bases from V and 3 from J; bases not matched to a gene: 5. CDR1 and CDR2 from the germline V gene are ENHRY and SYGVKD. The CDR3 sequence: CAISRTSGVEETQYF. The CDR3 DNA follows: TGTGCCATCAGCCGGACTAGCGGGGTCGAAGAGACCCAGTACTTC.

This clone was seen more than once but under ten times. J is TRBJ1-2 and V is TRBV7-2; D unresolved. Germline loops: CDR1 SGHTA, CDR2 FQGNSA. Trimming removed 7 bases at V and 13 bases at J, with 25 bases between. This CDR3 comprises 14 residues. CDR3 residues: CASTDPGREKSGTF. CDR3 DNA: TGTGCCAGCACCGACCCTGGGAGGGAGAAGTCGGGCACCTTC. The variable domain in full, completed from reference TRBV7-2 and TRBJ1-2, reads GAGVSQSPSNKVTEKGKDVELRCDPISGHTALYWYRQSLGQGLEFLIYFQGNSAPDKSGLPSDRFSAERTGGSVSTLTIQRTQQEDSAVYLCASTDPGREKSGTFGSGTRLTVV.

This chain uses TRBV30 with TRBJ1-3; no clear D. Trimming removed 4 bases from V and 0 bases from J, with 7 bases in between. CDR3 length: 13 residues. Looked up from germline, CDR1 is GTSNPN and CDR2 is SVGIG (reference sequence). CDR3 nucleotides: TGTGCCTGGATGTTTATCTCTGGAAACACCATATATTTT. Residues: CAWMFISGNTIYF.

This clone was recorded a few times. This chain joins TRBV10-3 and TRBJ2-7; perhaps TRBD1 as D (6 bases). The V gene lost 10 bases and the J gene lost 4 bases, with 17 bases spanning the gap. The CDR3 consists of 13 residues. CDR1 ENHRY and CDR2 SYGVKD come from the germline V gene. Here the CDR3 reads CATEGQNQYEQYF. CDR3 DNA sequence: TGTGCCACCGAAGGACAGAATCAATACGAGCAGTACTTC.

The chain uses TRBV19 and TRBJ1-2; 7 bases are shared with TRBD1. This CDR3 is 16 amino acids long. The germline V gene encodes CDR1 LNHDA and CDR2 SQIVND (reference sequence). With 6 bases clipped from V and 7 bases from J, the junction kept 17 bases outside the gene matches. This CDR3 reads CASRSGTARDPTGYTF. CDR3 sequence (DNA): TGTGCCAGTAGATCGGGGACAGCGCGTGATCCTACTGGCTACACCTTC.

In this sample, this clone turned up a few times. The chain joins TRBV25-1 to TRBJ1-6, with a tentative D call TRBD1 (5 bases). Trimming took 3 bases from V and 4 from J, leaving 10 bases between them. The CDR3 is 15 residues long. The germline V gene has CDR1 MGHDK and CDR2 SYGVNS. CDR3 DNA: TGTGCCAGCAGTGAGAGGGGCGGTTATAATTCACCCCTCCACTTT. Its protein is CASSERGGYNSPLHF. Using reference TRBV25-1 and TRBJ1-6 for the parts outside the CDR3, the full variable domain is EADIYQTPRYLVIGTGKKITLECSQTMGHDKMYWYQQDPGMELHLIHYSYGVNSTEKGDLSSESTVSRIRTEHFPLTLESARPSHTSQYLCASSERGGYNSPLHFGNGTRLTVT.

The V and J genes are TRBV2 and TRBJ2-3, with TRBD1 matching over 10 bases. The CDR3 consists of 15 residues. Germline trimming cut 7 bases from V and 3 bases from J; bases unmatched to any gene: 7. Germline values: CDR1 SNHLY, CDR2 FYNNEI. The chain's CDR3 is CASTRDRGFTDTQYF. The CDR3 DNA follows: TGTGCCAGCACCCGGGACAGGGGATTTACAGATACGCAGTATTTT. Looking up the rest from reference TRBV2 and TRBJ2-3 gives the full variable domain: EPEVTQTPSHQVTQMGQEVILRCVPISNHLYFYWYRQILGQKVEFLVSFYNNEISEKSEIFDDQFSVERPDGSNFTLKIRSTKLEDSAMYFCASTRDRGFTDTQYFGPGTRLTVL.

This clone was recorded a few times. The chain combines TRBV6-5 with TRBJ2-2, with no clear D. Germline V gene data show CDR1 as MNHEY and CDR2 as SVGAGI. Between the trimmed V and J ends, which lost 0 bases and 4 bases, there was a span of 6 bases. The CDR3 runs to 14 residues. The CDR3 DNA reads TGTGCCAGCAGTTACTCTGTAGGCACCGGGGAGCTGTTTTTT. It codes for CASSYSVGTGELFF.

This clone was observed a handful of times. Other DNA sequences from this sample encode an identical CDR3 as well. This chain links TRBV25-1 with TRBJ1-2; D is ambiguous. The CDR3 spans 11 residues. Germline CDR1 MGHDK, CDR2 SYGVNS. The V and J ends lost 3 bases and 8 bases respectively, with 7 bases between them. The CDR3 here is CASSDGVGYTF. The DNA for the CDR3 is TGTGCCAGCAGTGATGGGGTCGGCTACACCTTC.

The V call is TRBV2, the J call TRBJ2-3; 7 nucleotides line up with TRBD2. The germline CDR1 and CDR2 sequences are SNHLY and FYNNEI. V shed 4 bases, J shed 6 bases, and the junction held 7 bases outside the gene matches. This CDR3 is built from 14 residues. In DNA, the CDR3 is TGTGCCAGCAGTGTCGGCGGGGGTCTCGATACGCAGTATTTT. This translates into CASSVGGGLDTQYF.

The rearrangement joins TRBV7-8 to TRBJ1-5; 8 positions match TRBD1. This CDR3 contains 16 residues. J was trimmed by 2 bases and V by 0 bases; bases with no gene match: 3. Germline-derived CDR1 and CDR2 are SGHVS and FQNEAQ. Here the CDR3 reads CASSLAPDRGNQPQHF. Here the CDR3 DNA reads TGTGCCAGCAGCTTAGCCCCGGACAGGGGCAATCAGCCCCAGCATTTT.

The chain joins TRBV19 to TRBJ2-7, with a possible D match to TRBD2 (6 bases). The CDR3 is 15 amino acids. The germline gives CDR1 LNHDA, CDR2 SQIVND (reference sequence). The V end lost 6 bases, the J end lost 2 bases, and 17 bases lay between the germline ends. CDR3 nucleotide sequence: TGTGCCAGTAGAGACGGGACTGATGTTCCCTACGAGCAGTACTTC. It translates to CASRDGTDVPYEQYF.

In DNA, the CDR3 is TGTGCCAGCAGCGCGCCACAGGGCAACTCTGGAAACACCATATATTTT. Its translation is CASSAPQGNSGNTIYF. The gene calls are TRBV9 and TRBJ1-3; TRBD1 is a possible D gene (6 bases). The CDR3 has 16 amino acids. V lost 3 bases and J 0 bases, leaving 13 bases between the germline ends. Germline V gene sequence: CDR1 SGDLS, CDR2 YYNGEE.

V gene TRBV30 combines with J gene TRBJ1-1, with D uncertain. The germline gives CDR1 GTSNPN, CDR2 SVGIG (reference sequence). Trimming cost V 3 bases and J 1 base, with 9 bases left between them. The CDR3 runs 13 residues. CDR3 loop: CAWRIQRNTEAFF. CDR3 in DNA: TGTGCCTGGAGGATACAACGGAACACTGAAGCTTTCTTT.

The chain carries TRBV5-4 and TRBJ1-2, with 7 bases that match TRBD1. The ends lost 1 base at V and 2 bases at J; junction bases unmatched: 5. The length of the CDR3 is 15 residues. Germline V gene data show CDR1 as SGHNT and CDR2 as YYREEE (reference sequence). CDR3 loop: CASSLSAGQNYGYTF. The DNA of the CDR3 is TGTGCCAGCAGCTTGAGTGCGGGACAGAACTATGGCTACACCTTC.

This clone was found a few times. V usage is TRBV30 and J usage is TRBJ1-1; 10 bases line up with TRBD1. With 1 base clipped from V and 5 bases from J, the junction kept 7 bases outside the gene matches. CDR1 GTSNPN and CDR2 SVGIG come from the germline V gene (reference sequence). CDR3 length: 15 amino acids. The CDR3 region has the DNA TGTGCCTGGAGTGATAGACAGGGGGCAAGGACTGAAGCTTTCTTT. As protein: CAWSDRQGARTEAFF. The variable domain in full, with the rest retrieved from reference TRBV30 and TRBJ1-1, is SQTIHQWPATLVQPVGSPLSLECTVEGTSNPNLYWYRQAAGRGLQLLFYSVGIGQISSEVPQNLSASRPQDRQFILSSKKLLLSDSGFYLCAWSDRQGARTEAFFGQGTRLTVV.

This clone was seen only a few times. This chain joins TRBV4-1 and TRBJ2-7; D is unclear. V was clipped by 3 bases and J by 1 base, with 19 bases between them. CDR1 is MGHRA and CDR2 is YSYEKL in the germline V gene. CDR3 length equals 17 residues. The CDR3 loop is CASSQGSVSEDSYEQYF. CDR3 DNA sequence: TGCGCCAGCAGCCAGGGGTCCGTAAGCGAAGATTCCTACGAGCAGTACTTC.

This clone was detected a few times. The rearrangement uses TRBV7-9 and TRBJ1-6, with D perhaps matching TRBD1 (5 bases). CDR1 and CDR2 (germline): SEHNR, FQNEAQ (reference sequence). The CDR3 sequence is 17 residues long. Trimming pared 1 base from V and 8 bases from J, leaving 18 bases between. CDR3 nucleotides: TGTGCCAGCAGCTTAGGTGGGGCGCCGGGGGTGGATTCACCCCTCCACTTT. Protein product: CASSLGGAPGVDSPLHF.

The chain employs TRBV7-8 and TRBJ2-5; 7 positions match TRBD1. J gave up 1 base and V 4 bases, and 6 bases lay outside the gene matches. This CDR3 has 15 amino acids. Germline V gives CDR1 SGHVS, CDR2 FQNEAQ. The CDR3 DNA reads TGTGCCAGCAGCTCTGATTGGGACAGCCAAGAGACCCAGTACTTC. It yields the protein CASSSDWDSQETQYF.

This clone was seen a few times. The chain combines TRBV6-5 with TRBJ1-1; D perhaps matches TRBD1 (6 bases). The CDR3 contains 15 residues. Trimming shortened V by 0 bases and J by 1 base, and 9 bases separated the two germline ends. CDR1 and CDR2 from the germline V gene are MNHEY and SVGAGI. The CDR3 sequence: CASSYSDSWNTEAFF. In DNA, the CDR3 is TGTGCCAGCAGTTACTCGGACAGCTGGAACACTGAAGCTTTCTTT.

The chain recombines TRBV7-9 with TRBJ1-4; TRBD1 matches at 10 bases. This CDR3 has 17 residues. Germline V gene lookup returns CDR1 SEHNR and CDR2 FQNEAQ (reference sequence). Trimming removed 5 bases from V and 3 bases from J; junction bases left unmatched: 9. CDR3 in amino acids: CASSQRGQGTANEKLFF. The CDR3 DNA follows: TGTGCCAGCAGCCAGAGGGGACAGGGGACGGCTAATGAAAAACTGTTTTTT.

This clone was found a few times. This chain uses TRBV7-9 with TRBJ1-1; the match to TRBD1 covers 8 bases. Germline CDR1 and CDR2: SEHNR and FQNEAQ (reference sequence). V lost 11 bases and J lost 1; bases outside the gene matches: 3. The CDR3 totals 12 residues. CDR3 coding DNA: TGTGCCGGAGACAGGGGGAACACTGAAGCTTTCTTT. It codes for CAGDRGNTEAFF.

This clone occurred a few times. The chain is built from TRBV4-1 and TRBJ2-5, with D unresolved. Germline values: CDR1 MGHRA, CDR2 YSYEKL. The CDR3 totals 13 residues. Trimming left V 4 bases short and J 1 base short, with 7 bases between. DNA for the CDR3: TGCGCCAGCAGCCTACTGGGCCAAGAGACCCAGTACTTC. It is translated as CASSLLGQETQYF.